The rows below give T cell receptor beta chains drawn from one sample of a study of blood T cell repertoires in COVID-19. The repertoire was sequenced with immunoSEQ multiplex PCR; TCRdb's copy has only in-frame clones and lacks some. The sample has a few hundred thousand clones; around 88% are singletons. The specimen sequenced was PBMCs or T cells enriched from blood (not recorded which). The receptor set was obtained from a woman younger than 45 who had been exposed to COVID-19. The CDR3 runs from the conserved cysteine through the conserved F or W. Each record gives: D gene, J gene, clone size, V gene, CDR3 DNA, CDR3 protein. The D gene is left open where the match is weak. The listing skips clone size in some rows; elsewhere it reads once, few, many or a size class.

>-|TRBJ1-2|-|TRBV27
TGTGCCAGCAGCGGGGAACAGGGAGGGTACGGCTATGGCTACACCTTC
CASSGEQGGYGYGYTF
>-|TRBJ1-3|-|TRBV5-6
TGTGCCAGCAGGTTCGGTCCTACAGGCTCTGGAAACACCATATATTTT
CASRFGPTGSGNTIYF
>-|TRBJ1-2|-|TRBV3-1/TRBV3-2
TGTGCCAGCAGCCCCGCCGGGGGGTACCATGGCTACACCTTC
CASSPAGGYHGYTF
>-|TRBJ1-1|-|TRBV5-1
TGCGCCAGTAGCCGTGAGGGACTAGGGGCTTTCTTT
CASSREGLGAFF
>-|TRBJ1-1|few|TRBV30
TGTGCCTGGAGCCCGGCCAGGGAGGGGAACACTGAAGCTTTCTTT
CAWSPAREGNTEAFF
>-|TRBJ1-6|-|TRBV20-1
TGCAGTGCTAGTTATCCAGGGGTGGATTCACCCCTCCACTTT
CSASYPGVDSPLHF
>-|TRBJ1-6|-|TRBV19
TGTGCCAGTAGTACCACCGCCAGGGTGTTCGACTATAATTCACCCCTCCACTTT
CASSTTARVFDYNSPLHF
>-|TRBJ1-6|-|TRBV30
TGTGCCTGGAGTGTACTCGGGAAATCACCCCTCCACTTT
CAWSVLGKSPLHF
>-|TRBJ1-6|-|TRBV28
TGTGCCAGCAGCACAGGGCCGACCCCATATAATTCACCCCTCCACTTT
CASSTGPTPYNSPLHF
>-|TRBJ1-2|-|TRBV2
TGTGCCAGCGAGGCGGAAGCTAACTATGGCTACACCTTC
CASEAEANYGYTF
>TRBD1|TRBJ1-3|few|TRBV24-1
TGTGCCACCAGTGACGGGACAGCTGGAAACACCATATATTTT
CATSDGTAGNTIYF
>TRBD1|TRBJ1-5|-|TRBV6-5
TGTGCCAGCAACCCGACAGGGGGCTCTCAGCCCCAGCATTTT
CASNPTGGSQPQHF
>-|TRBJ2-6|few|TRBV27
TGTGCCAGCAGTCCCTTACTATACTCTGGGGCCAACGTCCTGACTTTC
CASSPLLYSGANVLTF
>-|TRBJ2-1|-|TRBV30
TGTGCCTGGAGCCTACGGGGGAGCTCCTACAATGAGCAGTTCTTC
CAWSLRGSSYNEQFF
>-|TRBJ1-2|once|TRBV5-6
TGTGCCAGCAGCTTGCGCAGATCCTATGGCTACACCTTC
CASSLRRSYGYTF
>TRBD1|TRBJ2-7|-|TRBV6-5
TGTGCCACCCGACAGGGCGCGTACGAGCAGTACTTC
CATRQGAYEQYF
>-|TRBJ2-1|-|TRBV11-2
TGTGCCAGCAGCTTAGCCGTGGGTAGCTTGAATGAGCAGTTCTTC
CASSLAVGSLNEQFF
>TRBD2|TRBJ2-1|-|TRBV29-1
TGCAGCGTTGACTGGACTAGCGGCTCCTACAATGAGCAGTTCTTC
CSVDWTSGSYNEQFF
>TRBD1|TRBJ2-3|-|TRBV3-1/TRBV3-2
TGTGCCAGCAGCCATTGGGGGACAGGGGGCGAAGATACGCAGTATTTT
CASSHWGTGGEDTQYF
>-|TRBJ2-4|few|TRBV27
TGTGCCAGCATAGGTACAGCAAGGATTTTGTACTTC
CASIGTARILYF
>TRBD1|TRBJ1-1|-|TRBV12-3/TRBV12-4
TGTGCCAGCAGACTTACAGGGGAAACTGAAGCTTTCTTT
CASRLTGETEAFF
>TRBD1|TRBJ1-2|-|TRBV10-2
TGCGCCAGCAGACAGACAGGGGGTAACTATGGCTACACCTTC
CASRQTGGNYGYTF
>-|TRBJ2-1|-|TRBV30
TGTGCCTGGAGTGTACGGTACAATGAGCAGTTCTTC
CAWSVRYNEQFF
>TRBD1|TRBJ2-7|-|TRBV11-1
TGTGCCAGCAGCTCCGGGACAGGGTGGTACGAGCAGTACTTC
CASSSGTGWYEQYF
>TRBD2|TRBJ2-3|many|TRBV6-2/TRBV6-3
TGTGCCAGCAGTCCCGGACCGGGACTAGCGGGGGCAGGTACGCAGTATTTT
CASSPGPGLAGAGTQYF
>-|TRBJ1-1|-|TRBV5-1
TGCGCCAGCAGCTTTGACAGCGACACTGAAGCTTTCTTT
CASSFDSDTEAFF
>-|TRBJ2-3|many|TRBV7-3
TGTGCCAGCAGCTCCGGGGGGCCAGATACGCAGTATTTT
CASSSGGPDTQYF
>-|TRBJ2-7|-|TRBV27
TGTGCCGGGGCTATCTTCGTGTTGTACGAGCAGTACTTC
CAGAIFVLYEQYF
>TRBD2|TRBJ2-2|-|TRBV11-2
TGTGCCAGCAGCCCTACTTTAGGACTAGCGGGGTTCTCCGGGGAGCTGTTTTTT
CASSPTLGLAGFSGELFF
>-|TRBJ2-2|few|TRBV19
TGTGCCAGTAGCTTCCTAACTGACAGGACGAACACCGGGGAGCTGTTTTTT
CASSFLTDRTNTGELFF
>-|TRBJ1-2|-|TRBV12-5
TGTGCTAGTGGGGTACATTCTAACTATGGCTACACCTTC
CASGVHSNYGYTF
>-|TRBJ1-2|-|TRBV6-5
TGTGCCACCAGTCCCAGGGCTGACTATGGCTACACCTTC
CATSPRADYGYTF
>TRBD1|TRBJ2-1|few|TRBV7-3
TGTGCCAGCAGCTCGGGACAGGGCAATGAGCAGTTCTTC
CASSSGQGNEQFF
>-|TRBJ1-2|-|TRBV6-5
TGTGCCAGCAGTTACTCGAGACTTCCGGGAACCTATGGCTACACCTTC
CASSYSRLPGTYGYTF
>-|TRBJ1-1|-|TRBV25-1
TGTGCCAGCAGTGAATATAGAGGCGTCAACACTGAAGCTTTCTTT
CASSEYRGVNTEAFF
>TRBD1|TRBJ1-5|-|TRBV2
TGTGCCAGCAGGTTGGACAGGGTTCAGCCCCAGCATTTT
CASRLDRVQPQHF
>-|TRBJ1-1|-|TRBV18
TGTGCCAGCTCACCTGGGGAGGCCACTGAAGCTTTCTTT
CASSPGEATEAFF
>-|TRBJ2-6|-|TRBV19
TGTGCCAGTAGTGCTTGGGACTCCAGCTCTGGGGCCAACGTCCTGACTTTC
CASSAWDSSSGANVLTF
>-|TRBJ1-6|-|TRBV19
TGTGCCAGTACGGGGGTGGGAGGGTCACCCCTCCACTTT
CASTGVGGSPLHF
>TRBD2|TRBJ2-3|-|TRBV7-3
TGTGCCAGCAGCTTAAAAGCGGGGGGCCACACAGATACGCAGTATTTT
CASSLKAGGHTDTQYF
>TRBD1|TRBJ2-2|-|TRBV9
TGTGCCAGCAGCGTAGGTCGGGACAGGTCCAACACCGGGGAGCTGTTTTTT
CASSVGRDRSNTGELFF
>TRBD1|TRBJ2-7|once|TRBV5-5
TGTGCCAGCAGCTTGGTCACCGGGACAGGGCAGAGGCTGGACGAGCAGTACTTC
CASSLVTGTGQRLDEQYF
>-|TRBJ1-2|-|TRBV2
TGTGCCAGCAGTGAAATCATAGTGTATGGCTACACCTTC
CASSEIIVYGYTF
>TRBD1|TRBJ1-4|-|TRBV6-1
TGTGCCAGCAGTGAATTTCCTATTGGGACAGGGAGTGCAACTAATGAAAAACTGTTTTTT
CASSEFPIGTGSATNEKLFF
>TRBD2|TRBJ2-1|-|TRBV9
TGTGCCAGCAGCGTAGGGCTAGCGGAGAATGAGCAGTTCTTC
CASSVGLAENEQFF
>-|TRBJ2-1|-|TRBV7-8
TGTGCCAGCAGCTTAGTGCAGTGGAATGAGCAGTTCTTC
CASSLVQWNEQFF
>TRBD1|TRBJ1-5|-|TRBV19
TGTGCCAGTAGTACTCGGACAGGGGGATATAGCAATCAGCCCCAGCATTTT
CASSTRTGGYSNQPQHF
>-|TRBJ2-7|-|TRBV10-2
TGCGCCAGCAGTGTATTTGACGAGCAGTACTTC
CASSVFDEQYF
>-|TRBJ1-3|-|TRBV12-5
TGTGCTAGTGGCTCCGCTGTCGGGACAGGAAACACCATATATTTT
CASGSAVGTGNTIYF
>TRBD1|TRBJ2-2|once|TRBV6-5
TGTGCCAGCACCTCTGGACAGGGCACCGGGGAGCTGTTTTTT
CASTSGQGTGELFF
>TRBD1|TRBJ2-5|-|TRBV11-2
TGTGCCAGCAGGAGGGACAGCCAAGAGACCCAGTACTTC
CASRRDSQETQYF
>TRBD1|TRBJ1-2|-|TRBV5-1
TGCGCCAGCAGCCGTACAGGGGGCGAAAGAGGTGGCTACACCTTC
CASSRTGGERGGYTF
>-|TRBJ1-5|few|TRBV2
TGTGCCAGCAGTGAGGCCAGGGTGGGCCAGCCCCAGCATTTT
CASSEARVGQPQHF
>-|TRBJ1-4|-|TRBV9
TGTGCCAGCAGCGTAGGTAGAGATCTACGCGATAATGAAAAACTGTTTTTT
CASSVGRDLRDNEKLFF
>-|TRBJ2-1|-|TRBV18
TGTGCCAGCTCACCGACAGACGTCAATGAGCAGTTCTTC
CASSPTDVNEQFF